This TCR beta chain was profiled in a study of cytomegalovirus exposure and HLA in healthy donors. The PCR was carried out with 60 Vbeta primers and 13 Jbeta primers. Repertoires were generated with immunoSEQ multiplex PCR, while TCRdb's copy carries only in-frame clones and drops some. In the table there are 75,000 to 90,000 clones, 55% to 65% of which are singletons. Germline V gives CDR1 MDHEN, CDR2 SYDVKM. The CDR3 has 11 residues. V was pared by 5 bases and J by 9 bases, with 10 bases between. Sequenced material: PBMCs. V and J are TRBV28 and TRBJ2-5; weak D call: TRBD2 (5 bases). This clonotype originated in a woman between 40 and 55 years old in good health and CMV-seropositive. The CDR3 sequence is CASSPAGAQYF. CDR3 DNA sequence: TGTGCCAGCAGTCCAGCCGGGGCCCAGTACTTC.